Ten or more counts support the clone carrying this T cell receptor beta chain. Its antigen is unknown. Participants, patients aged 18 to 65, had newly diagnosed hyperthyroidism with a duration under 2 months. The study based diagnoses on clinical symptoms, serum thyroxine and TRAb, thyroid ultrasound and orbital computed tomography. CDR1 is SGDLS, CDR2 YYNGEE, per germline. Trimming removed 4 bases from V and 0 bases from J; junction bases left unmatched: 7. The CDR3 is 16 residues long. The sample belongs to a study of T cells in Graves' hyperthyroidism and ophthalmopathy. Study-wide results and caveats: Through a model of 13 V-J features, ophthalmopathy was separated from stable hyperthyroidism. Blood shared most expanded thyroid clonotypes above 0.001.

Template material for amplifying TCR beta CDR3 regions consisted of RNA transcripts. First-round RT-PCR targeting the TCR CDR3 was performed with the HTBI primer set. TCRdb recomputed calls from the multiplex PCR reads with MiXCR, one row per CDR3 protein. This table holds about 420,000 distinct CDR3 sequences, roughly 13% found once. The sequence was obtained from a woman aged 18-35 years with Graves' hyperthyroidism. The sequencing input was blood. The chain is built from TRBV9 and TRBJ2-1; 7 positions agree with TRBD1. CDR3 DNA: TGTGCCAGCAGCTCGCGACAGGGAGCCTCCTACAATGAGCAGTTCTTC. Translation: CASSSRQGASYNEQFF.